This is a list of T cell receptor beta chains from one sample in a study of cytomegalovirus exposure and HLA in healthy donors. Method: immunoSEQ multiplex PCR; TCRdb's copy keeps in-frame clones and lacks some. The sample holds about 190,000 clones, 84% seen once. The sequencing input was PBMCs. The receptor source for this set is a man younger than 30 in good health and CMV-seropositive. Both conserved end residues are part of each CDR3. The D gene is left open where the match is weak. A clone size is listed for some rows: how often the clone was seen (once, few, many), or a class if it is expanded.

v_call: TRBV30; d_call: -; j_call: TRBJ2-1; clone_size: few; cdr3_nt: TGTGCCTGGAGTCAAGACAGTGAGCAGTTCTTC; cdr3_aa: CAWSQDSEQFF
v_call: TRBV29-1; d_call: -; j_call: TRBJ2-3; clone_size: -; cdr3_nt: TGCAGCGTTGTGACAGGTAGCACAGATACGCAGTATTTT; cdr3_aa: CSVVTGSTDTQYF
v_call: TRBV2; d_call: TRBD2; j_call: TRBJ2-2; clone_size: -; cdr3_nt: TGTGCCAGCAGTGATTCTAGCGGGAGAGTGGTCACCGGGGAGCTGTTTTTT; cdr3_aa: CASSDSSGRVVTGELFF
v_call: TRBV18; d_call: TRBD1; j_call: TRBJ2-2; clone_size: -; cdr3_nt: TGTGCCAGCTCACCCCGACAGGGAAGGACCGGGGAGCTGTTTTTT; cdr3_aa: CASSPRQGRTGELFF
v_call: TRBV7-9; d_call: -; j_call: TRBJ2-7; clone_size: -; cdr3_nt: TGTGCCAGCAGCCCCGGGCAAGGACAGCCAAGATATCGGACCTACGAGCAGTACTTC; cdr3_aa: CASSPGQGQPRYRTYEQYF
v_call: TRBV7-8; d_call: TRBD1; j_call: TRBJ2-6; clone_size: -; cdr3_nt: TGTGCCAGCAGCTACCAGAGACAGGGTTTTACTGGGGCCAACGTCCTGACTTTC; cdr3_aa: CASSYQRQGFTGANVLTF
v_call: TRBV11-2; d_call: TRBD1; j_call: TRBJ2-5; clone_size: -; cdr3_nt: TGTGCCAGCAGGTCTGGGACAGAAGAGACCCAGTACTTC; cdr3_aa: CASRSGTEETQYF
v_call: TRBV2; d_call: TRBD2; j_call: TRBJ2-1; clone_size: once; cdr3_nt: TGTGCCAGCAAGCTAGCGGGAGGTCGGTATGAGCAGTTCTTC; cdr3_aa: CASKLAGGRYEQFF
v_call: TRBV9; d_call: -; j_call: TRBJ1-1; clone_size: -; cdr3_nt: TGTGCCAGCAGCGTAGACCCCCAAAATGGGGCGAACACTGAAGCTTTCTTT; cdr3_aa: CASSVDPQNGANTEAFF
v_call: TRBV7-2; d_call: TRBD2; j_call: TRBJ2-5; clone_size: -; cdr3_nt: TGTGCCAGCAGCCCAAGGACTAGCGGGAGAGAGACCCAGTACTTC; cdr3_aa: CASSPRTSGRETQYF
v_call: TRBV9; d_call: -; j_call: TRBJ1-5; clone_size: -; cdr3_nt: TGTGCCAGCAGCGTAGGGCTCGAAAATCAGCCCCAGCATTTT; cdr3_aa: CASSVGLENQPQHF
v_call: TRBV6-5; d_call: TRBD1; j_call: TRBJ1-3; clone_size: -; cdr3_nt: TGTGCCAGCAGGCGCCAGGGGGGTGGAAACACCATATATTTT; cdr3_aa: CASRRQGGGNTIYF
v_call: TRBV7-9; d_call: TRBD2; j_call: TRBJ2-7; clone_size: -; cdr3_nt: TGTGCCAGCAGCCAAATAGAGAGACTAGCGGGAGCCGAGCAGTACTTC; cdr3_aa: CASSQIERLAGAEQYF
v_call: TRBV7-2; d_call: -; j_call: TRBJ1-5; clone_size: -; cdr3_nt: TGTGCCAGCAGCTTGGGGGGCGGGGGTACGCCTCAGCCCCAGCATTTT; cdr3_aa: CASSLGGGGTPQPQHF
v_call: TRBV2; d_call: -; j_call: TRBJ1-1; clone_size: -; cdr3_nt: TGTGCCAGCAGTCAGGGAGGAACTGAAGCTTTCTTT; cdr3_aa: CASSQGGTEAFF
v_call: TRBV5-1; d_call: TRBD1; j_call: TRBJ2-2; clone_size: -; cdr3_nt: TGCGCCAGCATCCAAACCCTTGGCCCTAAACCGGGACAGGGGAGGACCGGGGAGCTGTTTTTT; cdr3_aa: CASIQTLGPKPGQGRTGELFF
v_call: TRBV7-8; d_call: TRBD1; j_call: TRBJ1-2; clone_size: -; cdr3_nt: TGTGCCAGCAGCCCGAGGCCGGGACAGGGTAACTATGGCTACACCTTC; cdr3_aa: CASSPRPGQGNYGYTF
v_call: TRBV6-6; d_call: -; j_call: TRBJ1-5; clone_size: few; cdr3_nt: TGTGCCAGCAGTGGTCCACAGGTCAATCAGCCCCAGCATTTT; cdr3_aa: CASSGPQVNQPQHF
v_call: TRBV6-4; d_call: TRBD1; j_call: TRBJ2-5; clone_size: -; cdr3_nt: TGTGCCAGCAGCTCACAGGGGGCGCGTGGAGAGACCCAGTACTTC; cdr3_aa: CASSSQGARGETQYF
v_call: TRBV5-1; d_call: TRBD1; j_call: TRBJ1-1; clone_size: -; cdr3_nt: TGCGCCAGCAGCTGGGGACAGGGGAAGAACACTGAAGCTTTCTTT; cdr3_aa: CASSWGQGKNTEAFF
v_call: TRBV30; d_call: -; j_call: TRBJ2-7; clone_size: once; cdr3_nt: TGTGCCTGGAGTTACGACAGTTCCTACGAGCAGTACTTC; cdr3_aa: CAWSYDSSYEQYF
v_call: TRBV28; d_call: TRBD2; j_call: TRBJ2-1; clone_size: -; cdr3_nt: TGTGCCAGCATCCCCGGGACTAGCGGGAGCCATGAGCAGTTCTTC; cdr3_aa: CASIPGTSGSHEQFF
v_call: TRBV7-2; d_call: -; j_call: TRBJ2-6; clone_size: once; cdr3_nt: TGTGCCAGCAGCGTAAGTCCGGGAGCCGGGGCCAACGTCCTGACTTTC; cdr3_aa: CASSVSPGAGANVLTF
v_call: TRBV28; d_call: TRBD1; j_call: TRBJ1-2; clone_size: -; cdr3_nt: TGTGCCAGCAGTAATAACAGGGGTAGTGACGTTGGCTACACCTTC; cdr3_aa: CASSNNRGSDVGYTF
v_call: TRBV12-5; d_call: -; j_call: TRBJ2-3; clone_size: -; cdr3_nt: TGTGCTAGTGGTTTGGGTCAGGCTCTCGAGGGAGATACGCAGTATTTT; cdr3_aa: CASGLGQALEGDTQYF
v_call: TRBV30; d_call: -; j_call: TRBJ2-1; clone_size: few; cdr3_nt: TGTGCCTGGAGTGCAAGCGGCAATGAGCAGTTCTTC; cdr3_aa: CAWSASGNEQFF
v_call: TRBV27; d_call: -; j_call: TRBJ2-3; clone_size: -; cdr3_nt: TGTGCCAGCAGTCGGGTTGGGGGGGATACGCAGTATTTT; cdr3_aa: CASSRVGGDTQYF
v_call: TRBV30; d_call: TRBD2; j_call: TRBJ2-5; clone_size: -; cdr3_nt: TGTGCCTGGAGCAGCGGGGCCTCTCAAGAGACCCAGTACTTC; cdr3_aa: CAWSSGASQETQYF
v_call: TRBV5-4; d_call: -; j_call: TRBJ1-2; clone_size: few; cdr3_nt: TGTGCCAGCAGCACCCCCACAGTCTATGGCTACACCTTC; cdr3_aa: CASSTPTVYGYTF
v_call: TRBV11-3; d_call: -; j_call: TRBJ1-1; clone_size: -; cdr3_nt: TGTGCCAGCAGCTCCCGGGGAGCTGAGGAAGCTTTCTTT; cdr3_aa: CASSSRGAEEAFF
v_call: TRBV7-9; d_call: -; j_call: TRBJ2-1; clone_size: -; cdr3_nt: TGTGCCAGCAGCTTAGCCCGGAGCGACAATGAGCAGTTCTTC; cdr3_aa: CASSLARSDNEQFF
v_call: TRBV5-1; d_call: TRBD2; j_call: TRBJ2-3; clone_size: once; cdr3_nt: TGCGCCAGCAGCTTGTGGGCTAGCGGGATTGGCACAGATACGCAGTATTTT; cdr3_aa: CASSLWASGIGTDTQYF
v_call: TRBV19; d_call: TRBD2; j_call: TRBJ2-3; clone_size: -; cdr3_nt: TGTGCCAGTAGTTACCTCCGGCTAGCGGGATCAGATACGCAGTATTTT; cdr3_aa: CASSYLRLAGSDTQYF
v_call: TRBV5-6; d_call: TRBD1; j_call: TRBJ2-3; clone_size: -; cdr3_nt: TGTGCCAGCAGCAGCCCGGACAGGGGCGAGTGGGATACGCAGTATTTT; cdr3_aa: CASSSPDRGEWDTQYF
v_call: TRBV27; d_call: -; j_call: TRBJ1-5; clone_size: -; cdr3_nt: TGTGCCACCGGGGAGGGTGGGAGCAATCAGCCCCAGCATTTT; cdr3_aa: CATGEGGSNQPQHF
v_call: TRBV28; d_call: -; j_call: TRBJ2-7; clone_size: -; cdr3_nt: TGTGCCAGCAGTTCAACTTACGAGCAGTACTTC; cdr3_aa: CASSSTYEQYF
v_call: TRBV2; d_call: TRBD1; j_call: TRBJ1-2; clone_size: once; cdr3_nt: TGTGCCAGCAGTGAAGACAGGGGCCCTGCTAACTATGGCTACACCTTC; cdr3_aa: CASSEDRGPANYGYTF
v_call: TRBV5-4; d_call: -; j_call: TRBJ1-3; clone_size: -; cdr3_nt: TGTGCCAGCAGCCCCGAGGGCCTTGGAAACACCATATATTTT; cdr3_aa: CASSPEGLGNTIYF
v_call: TRBV10-1; d_call: TRBD2; j_call: TRBJ2-3; clone_size: -; cdr3_nt: TGCGCCAGCAGTACCAGCGGGAGGTCTAGCACAGATACGCAGTATTTT; cdr3_aa: CASSTSGRSSTDTQYF
v_call: TRBV7-2; d_call: -; j_call: TRBJ1-2; clone_size: once; cdr3_nt: TGTGCCAGCAGCTTAATAACGGGAGGGGGAGATGGCTACACCTTC; cdr3_aa: CASSLITGGGDGYTF
v_call: TRBV6-5; d_call: -; j_call: TRBJ2-1; clone_size: -; cdr3_nt: TGTGCCAGCAGGGCCTGGGGGACATTCTACAATGAGCAGTTCTTC; cdr3_aa: CASRAWGTFYNEQFF
v_call: TRBV6-5; d_call: -; j_call: TRBJ2-1; clone_size: -; cdr3_nt: TGTGCCAGCTTCGGAGGGCCGAATCCCAATGAGCAGTTCTTC; cdr3_aa: CASFGGPNPNEQFF
v_call: TRBV5-1; d_call: -; j_call: TRBJ2-2; clone_size: -; cdr3_nt: TGCGCCAGCAGCTTGGCCGGAGTTAACACCGGGGAGCTGTTTTTT; cdr3_aa: CASSLAGVNTGELFF
v_call: TRBV9; d_call: TRBD2; j_call: TRBJ2-5; clone_size: -; cdr3_nt: TGTGCCAGCAGCGTAGGGGGGACTAGCGGGGTCCAAGAGACCCAGTACTTC; cdr3_aa: CASSVGGTSGVQETQYF
v_call: TRBV7-9; d_call: -; j_call: TRBJ2-3; clone_size: -; cdr3_nt: TGTGCCAGCAGCTCCTTAGGGGGAGCAACAGATACGCAGTATTTT; cdr3_aa: CASSSLGGATDTQYF
v_call: TRBV28; d_call: -; j_call: TRBJ2-6; clone_size: -; cdr3_nt: TGTGCCAGTACTGTGGCAGGGGACGTCCTGACTTTC; cdr3_aa: CASTVAGDVLTF
v_call: TRBV27; d_call: TRBD2; j_call: TRBJ2-7; clone_size: -; cdr3_nt: TGTGCCAGCAGTTTATATCCGATCGCGGGAGGGCCCCACGAGCAGTACTTC; cdr3_aa: CASSLYPIAGGPHEQYF
v_call: TRBV18; d_call: TRBD2; j_call: TRBJ2-1; clone_size: -; cdr3_nt: TGTGCCAGCTCACCTAGGACTAGCGGGAGGGCCTACAATGAGCAGTTCTTC; cdr3_aa: CASSPRTSGRAYNEQFF
v_call: TRBV7-7; d_call: -; j_call: TRBJ2-3; clone_size: -; cdr3_nt: TGTGCCAGCAGCTTAGTTCACGGAGATACGCAGTATTTT; cdr3_aa: CASSLVHGDTQYF
v_call: TRBV7-9; d_call: TRBD2; j_call: TRBJ2-5; clone_size: -; cdr3_nt: TGTGCCAGCACCCTTATGGGACTAGCGCTAGCGACGGAGACCCAGTACTTC; cdr3_aa: CASTLMGLALATETQYF
v_call: TRBV9; d_call: -; j_call: TRBJ1-1; clone_size: -; cdr3_nt: TGTGCCAGCAGCTCGGGTACTGAAGCTTTCTTT; cdr3_aa: CASSSGTEAFF